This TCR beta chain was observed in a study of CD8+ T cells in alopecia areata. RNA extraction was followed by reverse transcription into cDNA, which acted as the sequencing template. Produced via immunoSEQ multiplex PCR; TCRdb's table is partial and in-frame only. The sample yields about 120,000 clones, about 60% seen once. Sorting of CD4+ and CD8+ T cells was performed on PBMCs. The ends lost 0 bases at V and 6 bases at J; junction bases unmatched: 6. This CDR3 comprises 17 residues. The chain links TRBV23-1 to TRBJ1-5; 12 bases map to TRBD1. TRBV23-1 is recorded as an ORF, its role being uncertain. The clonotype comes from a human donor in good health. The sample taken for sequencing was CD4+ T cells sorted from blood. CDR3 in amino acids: CASSQSGDRGRCQPQHF. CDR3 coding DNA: TGCGCCAGCAGTCAATCAGGGGACAGGGGGCGTTGTCAGCCCCAGCATTTT.